What follows are 30 T cell receptor beta chains derived from one specimen sequenced in a study of T cell repertoires in cytomegalovirus infection. From the reads, TCRdb called clonotypes with MiXCR, one entry per CDR3 protein. This table has 400,000 to 550,000 distinct CDR3 sequences, approximately 10% appearing once. The sequencing sample was made of PBMCs. These TCRs come from a human donor in good health (CMV status not recorded). Some clones in this sample may be carry-over from other donors' samples.

This clonotype was seen once. It may be a read error: a sequence one base away is much more abundant. The chain combines TRBV11-3 with TRBJ2-2, with D tentatively TRBD2 (5 bases). This CDR3 comprises 13 residues. Germline V CDR1 and CDR2: SGHNT, YENEEA. For the CDR3, the DNA is TGTGCCAGCAGCACCAAGAACACCGGGGAGCTGTCTTTT. This encodes CASSTKNTGELSF. The entire variable domain, with the rest obtained from reference TRBV11-3 and TRBJ2-2, is as follows: EAGVVQSPRYKIIEKKQPVAFWCNPISGHNTLYWYLQNLGQGPELLIRYENEEAVDDSQLPKDRFSAERLKGVDSTLKIQPAELGDSAVYLCASSTKNTGELSFGEGSRLTVL.

Ten or more counts support this clonotype. V gene TRBV6-2 or TRBV6-3 combines with J gene TRBJ1-1; TRBD1 aligns across 9 bases. V was clipped by 6 bases and J by 7 bases; unmatched bases: 9. CDR3 length: 14 residues. The germline CDR1 and CDR2 sequences are MNHEY and SVGEGT. DNA of the CDR3: TGTGCCAGCAGATGGGGACAGGGTGCGAATGAAGCTTTCTTT. Protein: CASRWGQGANEAFF.

Concerning this clonotype itself: One base away lies a much larger clone, so this may be a sequencing read error. This chain uses TRBV5-1 with TRBJ1-1; no reliable D call. Per germline, CDR1 SGHRS and CDR2 YFSETQ. The CDR3 totals 13 residues. The CDR3 nucleotides read TGCACCAGCAGCTTGGGATCCAGCGTCGAAGCTTTCTTT. As protein: CTSSLGSSVEAFF.

Many counts were recorded for this clonotype. One junction end does not reproduce the germline sequence, and a read error may be involved. The V gene is TRBV7-7, the J gene TRBJ2-5; the match to TRBD2 covers 14 bases. This CDR3 spans 16 amino acids. Germline V gene lookup returns CDR1 SSHAT and CDR2 FNYEAQ (reference sequence). CDR3 sequence (DNA): TGTGCTAGCAGCTTAGGACTAGCGGGAGGAGGAGAGACCCAGTACTTC. This gives the protein CASSLGLAGGGETQYF.

This clonotype was seen ten or more times. The chain uses TRBV5-1 and TRBJ1-4, with 7 bases that match TRBD1. Germline loops: CDR1 SGHRS, CDR2 YFSETQ. This CDR3 contains 15 residues. With 1 base clipped from V and 5 bases from J, the junction kept 5 bases outside the gene matches. This CDR3 is CASSLSGQRNEKLFF. The CDR3 DNA sequence: TGCGCCAGCAGCTTGTCGGGACAGCGAAATGAAAAACTGTTTTTT.

The rearrangement joins TRBV30 to TRBJ1-5, with D uncertain. V shed 0 bases and J shed 3 bases, with 9 bases lying between them. CDR1 GTSNPN and CDR2 SVGIG come from the germline V gene (reference sequence). This CDR3 has 14 residues. Written as DNA, the CDR3 is TGTGCCTGGAGTGTAGGCGCAATCAATCAGCCCCAGCATTTT. Translation: CAWSVGAINQPQHF. Complete variable domain (other parts from reference TRBV30 and TRBJ1-5): SQTIHQWPATLVQPVGSPLSLECTVEGTSNPNLYWYRQAAGRGLQLLFYSVGIGQISSEVPQNLSASRPQDRQFILSSKKLLLSDSGFYLCAWSVGAINQPQHFGDGTRLSIL.

The rearrangement links TRBV28 to TRBJ2-3; 13 bases fit TRBD2. Germline CDR1 MDHEN, CDR2 SYDVKM. This CDR3 is 18 amino acids long. The ends lost 3 bases at V and 4 bases at J; junction bases unmatched: 10. Here the CDR3 DNA reads TGTGCCAGCAGTTTCGGACTAGCGGGGGAGGGGCACCCAGATACGCAGTATTTT. This translates into CASSFGLAGEGHPDTQYF.

This clonotype has at least ten counts. This chain joins TRBV7-2 and TRBJ2-3, with 9 bases aligning to TRBD2. Germline V lookup: CDR1 SGHTA, CDR2 FQGNSA. The CDR3 runs 14 residues. V gave up 3 bases and J gave up 6 bases; unmatched junction bases: 4. The CDR3 loop reads CASSFAGGPDTQYF. CDR3 sequence (DNA): TGTGCCAGCAGCTTCGCGGGAGGGCCGGATACGCAGTATTTT.

This clonotype was counted many times. The chain joins TRBV7-9 to TRBJ2-5; D may match TRBD1 or TRBD2 (5 bases each). The CDR3 is 14 residues long. Trimming shortened V by 1 base and J by 0 bases, and 6 bases separated the two germline ends. CDR1 SEHNR and CDR2 FQNEAQ come from the germline V gene (reference sequence). This CDR3 reads CASSLGGNQETQYF. DNA for the CDR3: TGTGCCAGCAGCTTAGGGGGGAACCAAGAGACCCAGTACTTC.

This clonotype has a handful of counts. The V gene is TRBV27, the J gene TRBJ2-3, with 8 bases identical to TRBD1. Losses at the gene ends were 3 bases for V and 3 bases for J; bases not matched to a gene: 5. The CDR3 runs 15 residues. Germline CDR1 MNHEY, CDR2 SMNVEV (reference sequence). The CDR3 loop is CASSLGQVITDTQYF. The CDR3 DNA sequence: TGTGCCAGCAGTTTGGGACAGGTCATTACAGATACGCAGTATTTT.

This clonotype came up many times. The chain uses TRBV15 and TRBJ2-2; tentative D call: TRBD2 (5 bases). Trimming took off 7 bases at V and 3 bases at J, with 12 bases between the two ends. Germline V gives CDR1 LNHNV, CDR2 YYDKDF (reference sequence). This CDR3 has 14 amino acids. CDR3 nucleotide sequence: TGTGCCACCAAAGCGGACCCGTACACCGGGGAGCTGTTTTTT. It specifies CATKADPYTGELFF.

This clonotype was found many times. The chain carries TRBV7-6 and TRBJ2-4, with D perhaps TRBD1 (6 bases). Germline CDR1 SGHVS, CDR2 FNYEAQ. V was pared by 2 bases and J by 6 bases, with 11 bases between. The CDR3 is made up of 14 amino acids. This chain's CDR3 is CASSLSRDINIQYF. The DNA of the CDR3 is TGTGCCAGCAGCTTATCCCGGGACATAAACATTCAGTACTTC.

This clonotype was observed a few times. V and J are TRBV10-3 and TRBJ2-7; D is unresolved. CDR1 ENHRY and CDR2 SYGVKD come from the germline V gene. This CDR3 has 13 amino acids. The germline V and J ends were trimmed by 8 bases and 2 bases, with 13 bases remaining between them. CDR3 sequence reads: CAIGIEPPYEQYF. The CDR3 DNA follows: TGTGCCATCGGAATAGAGCCGCCCTACGAGCAGTACTTC.

This chain connects TRBV20-1 to TRBJ2-3; TRBD2 agrees at 12 bases. V shed 3 bases and J 7 bases; nucleotides not matched to a gene: 11. Germline CDR1 DFQATT, CDR2 SNEGSKA (reference sequence). The CDR3 is 16 amino acids. The CDR3 loop reads CSARAGWTSGMYTQYF. In DNA form, the CDR3 reads TGCAGTGCTAGGGCAGGTTGGACTAGCGGGATGTATACGCAGTATTTT.

This clonotype occurred many times. This rearrangement joins TRBV7-8 to TRBJ2-7; tentative D call: TRBD2 (6 bases). The CDR3 is made up of 15 amino acids. Germline V gene data show CDR1 as SGHVS and CDR2 as FQNEAQ. With 5 bases removed from V and 1 base from J, the gap between germline ends came to 15 bases. DNA of the CDR3: TGTGCCAGCAGCCTCCGGGACTCCGGATCCTACGAGCAGTACTTC. It codes for CASSLRDSGSYEQYF.

This clonotype was seen a few times. The V and J genes are TRBV5-1 and TRBJ2-2; 9 nucleotides line up with TRBD2. CDR1 and CDR2 (germline): SGHRS, YFSETQ. This CDR3 contains 19 residues. V shed 1 base, J shed 4 bases, and the junction held 14 bases outside the gene matches. DNA for the CDR3: TGCGCCAGCAGCTTGTGGATAGCGGGAGCGCACCCTAGCACCGGGGAGCTGTTTTTT. Residues: CASSLWIAGAHPSTGELFF.

In its sample, this clonotype was seen many times. The chain is built from TRBV7-9 and TRBJ1-2; 11 bases match TRBD1. CDR1 SEHNR and CDR2 FQNEAQ come from the germline V gene (reference sequence). The CDR3 totals 16 residues. Losses at the gene ends were 5 bases for V and 4 bases for J; bases not matched to a gene: 9. CDR3 bases: TGTGCCAGCAGCCCGATCGGACAGGGGGCACGCTATGGCTACACCTTC. Translation gives CASSPIGQGARYGYTF.

This clonotype was observed many times. The chain uses TRBV23-1 and TRBJ1-1, with D hard to call. TRBV23-1 is sorted into the ORF group, with uncertain function. The CDR3 sequence is 14 residues long. The germline V and J ends were trimmed by 4 bases and 4 bases, with 13 bases remaining between them. The CDR3 DNA reads TGCGCCAGCAGTCCCTACCCGTTGATCACTGAAGCTTTCTTT. Protein: CASSPYPLITEAFF.

This clonotype was detected ten times or more. This rearrangement joins TRBV6-1 to TRBJ1-2; no firm D call. The germline gives CDR1 MNHNS, CDR2 SASEGT. The CDR3 sequence is 15 residues long. Trimming left V 0 bases short and J 2 bases short, with 10 bases between. CDR3 in DNA: TGTGCCAGCAGTGAAGCGTACCGACCGAACTATGGCTACACCTTC. This codes for CASSEAYRPNYGYTF.

This clonotype was seen many times. The CDR3 DNA sequence: TGTGCCAGCGGGGACAGCCAAGAGACCCAGTACTTC. Amino acids: CASGDSQETQYF. The V and J genes are TRBV2 and TRBJ2-5; 7 bases fit TRBD1. Unmatched junction bases numbered 1, after V lost 8 bases and J lost 1 base. Germline-derived CDR1 and CDR2 are SNHLY and FYNNEI. This CDR3 has 12 amino acids.

This chain joins TRBV20-1 and TRBJ2-1; D is perhaps TRBD2 (7 bases). V was pared by 8 bases and J by 3 bases, with 20 bases between. The CDR3 totals 15 residues. Germline CDR1 is DFQATT and CDR2 is SNEGSKA (reference sequence). The CDR3 loop is CSSKGGVWSYNEQFF. CDR3 DNA: TGCAGTTCCAAAGGGGGGGTTTGGAGCTACAATGAGCAGTTCTTC.

This clonotype was counted at least ten times. J is TRBJ2-5 and V is TRBV5-5, with 7 nucleotides matching TRBD2. Germline V lookup: CDR1 SGHKS, CDR2 YYEKEE (reference sequence). The CDR3 spans 13 residues. With V trimmed by 4 bases and J by 4 bases, 4 bases remained unmatched. In DNA, the CDR3 is TGTGCCAGCAGCACACTAGCGAGAGAGACCCAGTACTTC. Translated: CASSTLARETQYF. The full variable domain, rest sourced from reference TRBV5-5 and TRBJ2-5, is DAGVTQSPTHLIKTRGQQVTLRCSPISGHKSVSWYQQVLGQGPQFIFQYYEKEERGRGNFPDRFSARQFPNYSSELNVNALLLGDSALYLCASSTLARETQYFGPGTRLLVL.

This clonotype came up many times. The chain combines TRBV7-2 with TRBJ2-7, with a possible D match to TRBD2 (5 bases). The ends were cut back, 1 base at V and 7 bases at J, with 17 bases in the middle. The CDR3 is 15 residues long. Germline loops: CDR1 SGHTA, CDR2 FQGNSA. The chain's CDR3 is CASSLEVTLTGEQYF. The DNA for the CDR3 is TGTGCCAGCAGCTTAGAAGTGACACTTACGGGGGAGCAGTACTTC.

This clonotype was detected ten times or more. The rearrangement uses TRBV19 and TRBJ1-6; a weak D match, TRBD1 (6 bases). Germline loops: CDR1 LNHDA, CDR2 SQIVND (reference sequence). The CDR3 is made up of 13 amino acids. Trimming shortened V by 6 bases and J by 8 bases, and 11 bases separated the two germline ends. CDR3 bases: TGTGCCAGTAGCCCGACAGGAGATTCACCCCTCCACTTT. The encoded protein is CASSPTGDSPLHF.

In this sample, this clonotype turned up many times. This chain links TRBV28 with TRBJ1-2; 9 nucleotides match TRBD1. This CDR3 region has 16 residues. Trimming removed 3 bases from V and 4 bases from J; junction bases left unmatched: 9. Germline V lookup: CDR1 MDHEN, CDR2 SYDVKM. CDR3 region: CASSFPGDRVSYGYTF. The CDR3, as DNA: TGTGCCAGCAGTTTCCCGGGGGACAGGGTCAGCTATGGCTACACCTTC.

This clonotype was detected many times. The chain links TRBV6-1 to TRBJ2-7; the D is unclear. This CDR3 comprises 14 residues. V lost 2 bases and J 1 base, leaving 9 bases between the germline ends. From germline, CDR1 is MNHNS and CDR2 SASEGT. This chain's CDR3 is CASSERETSYEQYF. The CDR3 DNA is TGTGCCAGCAGTGAAAGAGAGACTTCCTACGAGCAGTACTTC.

The chain recombines TRBV6-1 with TRBJ2-1, with 13 bases fitting TRBD2. V was pared by 6 bases and J by 13 bases, with 18 bases of the junction left unmatched. The CDR3 is 17 amino acids. The germline gives CDR1 MNHNS, CDR2 SASEGT. The CDR3 DNA sequence: TGTGCCAGCAGGGGGAGGGCGGGGGGGACTAGCGGGAAGAGTCAGTTCTTC. It encodes CASRGRAGGTSGKSQFF.

The chain links TRBV2 to TRBJ1-5; perhaps TRBD1 as D (5 bases). CDR1 and CDR2 from the germline V gene are SNHLY and FYNNEI. This CDR3 is 13 amino acids long. The V end lost 5 bases, the J end lost 6 bases, and 11 bases lay between the germline ends. This chain's CDR3 is CASSPRERQPQHF. In nucleotides, the CDR3 is TGTGCCAGCAGTCCCAGGGAACGTCAGCCCCAGCATTTT.

This clonotype was detected many times. The genes are TRBV12-3 or TRBV12-4 and TRBJ2-7, with no clear D. CDR3 length equals 16 residues. V was shortened by 0 bases and J by 3 bases, with 15 bases between the two germline ends. For the CDR3, the DNA is TGTGCCAGCAGTTTAGCGTCCCCAGAGCACCACTACGAGCAGTACTTC. This sequence encodes CASSLASPEHHYEQYF.

This clonotype was detected many times. The rearrangement joins TRBV5-1 to TRBJ2-6, with D perhaps assigned TRBD1 or TRBD2 (5 bases each). The CDR3 spans 16 residues. CDR1 and CDR2 (germline): SGHRS, YFSETQ. V lost 1 base and J 4 bases, leaving 12 bases between the germline ends. CDR3 residues: CASSLSRWDGANVLTF. The DNA for the CDR3 is TGCGCCAGCAGCTTGTCCCGGTGGGACGGGGCCAACGTCCTGACTTTC.